This T cell receptor beta chain appears in the sequencing data of a study of blood T cells in healthy people across ages. Alongside a J-beta primer mix, a sample-barcoded 5' primer served in a second PCR lasting about 7 to 12 cycles. Every cDNA molecule bore a tag from a template-switch adaptor containing 12 random nucleotides. No fewer than 3 million CDR3-containing paired-end reads came from each sample. Each CDR3 protein is one row after TCRdb ran MiXCR on the 5' RACE reads. The sample has fewer than 950,000 distinct CDR3 sequences, roughly 35% seen once. The CDR3 runs to 14 residues. Germline V CDR1 and CDR2: SGHRS, YFSETQ. V was cut by 1 base and J by 8 bases, with 12 bases left in between. Peripheral blood samples of 9.5 to 10 milliliters were drawn from each donor.

Sequenced material: blood. This receptor was obtained from a man younger than 30 in good health. The rearrangement uses TRBV5-1 and TRBJ1-4; D is unclear. CDR3 in DNA: TGCGCCAGCAGCTTGATTGGACTAGGGGAAAAACTGTTTTTT. Amino acid sequence: CASSLIGLGEKLFF.